The clone carrying this T cell receptor (beta chain) was counted only a few times. Its antigen is unknown. This entry comes from a study of type 1 regulatory T cells. Study-wide background: An in vitro protocol generated T-allo10, a Tr1-enriched, alloantigen-specific CD4 T cell product.

TCRdb passed the reads through MiXCR, listing each CDR3 protein once. The data show some 71,000 distinct CDR3 sequences, less than 25% seen once. This CDR3 has 12 residues. Germline loops: CDR1 SGDLS, CDR2 YYNGEE. The V and J ends lost 4 bases and 8 bases respectively, with 12 bases between them. General observations from the study: Type 1 regulatory T cells had a more restricted TCR repertoire than non-type 1 regulatory T cells.

The sequence was collected from a human donor in good health. Sequences were obtained from cultured type 1 regulatory T (Tr1) cells, either the whole culture or a sorted fraction (not recorded which). V and J are TRBV9 and TRBJ1-2; weak D call: TRBD1 (5 bases). As DNA, the CDR3 is TGTGCCAGCAGCCCGGGCGGGACCGGCTACACCTTC. Translation: CASSPGGTGYTF.